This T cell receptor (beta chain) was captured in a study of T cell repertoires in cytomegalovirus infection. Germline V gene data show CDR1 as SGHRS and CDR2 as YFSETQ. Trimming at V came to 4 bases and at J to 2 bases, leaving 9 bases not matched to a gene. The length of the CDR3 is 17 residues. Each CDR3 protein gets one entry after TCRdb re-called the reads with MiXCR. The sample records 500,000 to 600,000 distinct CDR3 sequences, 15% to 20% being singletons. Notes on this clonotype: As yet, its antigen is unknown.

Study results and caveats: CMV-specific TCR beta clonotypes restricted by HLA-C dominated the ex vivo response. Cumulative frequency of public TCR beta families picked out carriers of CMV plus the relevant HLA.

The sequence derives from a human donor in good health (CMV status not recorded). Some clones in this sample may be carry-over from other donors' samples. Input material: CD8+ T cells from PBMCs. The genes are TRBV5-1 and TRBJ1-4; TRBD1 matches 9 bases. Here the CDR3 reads CASSAAGTGRTNEKLFF. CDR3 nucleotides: TGCGCCAGCAGCGCAGCCGGGACAGGGAGGACTAATGAAAAACTGTTTTTT.